The 8 T cell receptor beta chains listed next were all sequenced from one sample in a study of T cell repertoires in cytomegalovirus infection. In TCRdb, the reads were re-called with MiXCR into one record per CDR3 protein. The sample consists of approximately 910,000 distinct CDR3 sequences, roughly 30% of them appearing once. Which antigens these TCRs recognize remains unknown. This sample comprised cultured CD8+ T cells from PBMCs, obtained from culture after CMV antigen stimulation. The receptors shown here come from a human donor in good health (CMV status not recorded). Some clones in this sample may be carry-over from other donors' samples.

This chain connects TRBV25-1 to TRBJ2-7; D not certain. The V end was cut by 0 bases, the J end by 2 bases, with 8 bases between. Germline V gene data show CDR1 as MGHDK and CDR2 as SYGVNS. There are 14 residues in the CDR3. CDR3 sequence reads: CASSEYRVPYEQYF. The CDR3 coding sequence is TGTGCCAGCAGTGAATATAGGGTTCCCTACGAGCAGTACTTC.

This chain joins TRBV2 and TRBJ2-7, with a weak D call TRBD1 (5 bases). The CDR3 is made up of 13 amino acids. CDR1 is SNHLY and CDR2 is FYNNEI in the germline V gene. Trimming cost V 8 bases and J 0 bases, with 11 bases left between them. This CDR3 reads CASRQGLSYEQYV. CDR3 nucleotide sequence: TGTGCCAGCCGGCAGGGCCTCTCCTACGAGCAGTACGTC.

This clonotype occurred many times. The chain couples TRBV7-8 to TRBJ2-2, with D tentatively TRBD2 (5 bases). In germline, CDR1 is SGHVS, CDR2 FQNEAQ. The CDR3 is made up of 16 amino acids. V lost 6 bases and J 1 base, leaving 15 bases between the germline ends. This CDR3 is CASRLVGLGNTGELFF. CDR3 nucleotide sequence: TGTGCCAGCAGACTAGTAGGGTTGGGGAACACCGGGGAGCTGTTTTTT.

The chain couples TRBV18 to TRBJ1-3; D might be TRBD1 (5 bases). The length of the CDR3 is 14 residues. V was trimmed by 4 bases and J by 2 bases, leaving 9 bases between them. The V gene's germline CDR1 is KGHSH and CDR2 LQKENI. CDR3 DNA: TGTGCCAGCTCACAAGGGGCGCCTGGAAACACCATATATTTT. This translates into CASSQGAPGNTIYF.

This chain connects TRBV7-9 to TRBJ2-7; D possibly corresponds to TRBD1 (6 bases). Germline V gene data show CDR1 as SEHNR and CDR2 as FQNEAQ (reference sequence). The length of the CDR3 is 16 residues. The V gene lost 5 bases and the J gene lost 2 bases, with 19 bases spanning the gap. This CDR3 reads CASSGLRDMRTYEQYF. The DNA of the CDR3 is TGTGCCAGCAGCGGGCTTAGGGACATGCGAACCTACGAGCAGTACTTC.

The V call is TRBV12-3 or TRBV12-4, the J call TRBJ2-5, with no clear D. This CDR3 is built from 14 residues. The V gene lost 3 bases and the J gene lost 5 bases, with 13 bases spanning the gap. CDR3 residues: CASSFILEQETQYF. In DNA, the CDR3 is TGTGCCAGCAGTTTTATTCTAGAGCAGGAGACCCAGTACTTC.

The chain is built from TRBV5-4 and TRBJ1-1; 10 nucleotides match TRBD1. V lost 5 bases, J lost 6 bases, and 4 bases stayed unmatched. Germline-derived CDR1 and CDR2 are SGHNT and YYREEE (reference sequence). CDR3 size: 13 residues. The CDR3 region is CASRTGGTAEAFF. CDR3 DNA sequence: TGTGCCAGCAGGACAGGGGGCACCGCTGAAGCTTTCTTT.

In its sample, this clonotype was seen many times. The rearrangement links TRBV6-1 to TRBJ2-3, with D possibly called TRBD1 or TRBD2 (5 bases each). Germline-derived CDR1 and CDR2 are MNHNS and SASEGT. This CDR3 contains 16 residues. Trimming removed 6 bases at V and 2 bases at J, with 18 bases between. The CDR3 DNA sequence: TGTGCCAGCAGAAAACGACCAGGGAGTGTCACAGATACGCAGTATTTT. It codes for CASRKRPGSVTDTQYF.